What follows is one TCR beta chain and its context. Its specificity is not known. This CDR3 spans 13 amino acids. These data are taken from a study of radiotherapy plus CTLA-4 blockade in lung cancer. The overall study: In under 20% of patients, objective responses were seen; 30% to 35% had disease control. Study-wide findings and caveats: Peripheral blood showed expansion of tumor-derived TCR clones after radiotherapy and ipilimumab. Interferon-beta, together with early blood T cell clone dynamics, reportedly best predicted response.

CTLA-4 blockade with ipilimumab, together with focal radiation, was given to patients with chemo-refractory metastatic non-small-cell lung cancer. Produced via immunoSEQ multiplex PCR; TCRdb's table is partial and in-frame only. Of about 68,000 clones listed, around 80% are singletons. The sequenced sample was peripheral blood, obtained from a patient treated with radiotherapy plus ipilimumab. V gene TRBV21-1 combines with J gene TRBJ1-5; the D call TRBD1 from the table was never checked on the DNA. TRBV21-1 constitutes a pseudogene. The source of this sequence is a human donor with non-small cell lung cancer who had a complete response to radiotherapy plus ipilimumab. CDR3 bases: TGTGCCCAAGGACAGGGGAGGGATCAGCCCCAGCATTTT. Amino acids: CAQGQGRDQPQHF.